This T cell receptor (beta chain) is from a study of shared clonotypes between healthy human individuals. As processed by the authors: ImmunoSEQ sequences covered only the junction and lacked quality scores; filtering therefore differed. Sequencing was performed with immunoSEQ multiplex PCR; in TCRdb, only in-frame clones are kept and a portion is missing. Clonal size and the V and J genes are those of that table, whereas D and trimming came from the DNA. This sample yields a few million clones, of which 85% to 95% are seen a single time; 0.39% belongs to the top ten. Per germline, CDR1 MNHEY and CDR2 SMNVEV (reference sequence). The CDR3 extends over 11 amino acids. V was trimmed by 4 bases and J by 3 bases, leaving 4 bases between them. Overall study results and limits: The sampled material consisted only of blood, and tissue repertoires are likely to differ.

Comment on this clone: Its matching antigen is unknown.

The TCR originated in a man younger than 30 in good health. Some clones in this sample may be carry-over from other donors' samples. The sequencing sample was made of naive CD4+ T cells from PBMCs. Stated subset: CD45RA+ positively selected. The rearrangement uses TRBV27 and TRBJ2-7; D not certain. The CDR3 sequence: CASSSVYEQYF. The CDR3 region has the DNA TGTGCCAGCAGTTCAGTCTACGAGCAGTACTTC.